This T cell receptor (beta chain) was captured by sequencing in a study of CD8 T cells in ankylosing spondylitis. Overall study findings and caveats: Disease-linked clones bore a CD8+ phenotype and were relatively rare in peripheral blood. Some motif variants were previously reported in reactive arthritis synovial fluid and blood. Characteristic, it appeared, of ankylosing spondylitis blood was a TCR beta motif of seven or eight highly homologous variants.

Remarks on this clonotype: Its antigen remains unknown.

Preparation of TCR beta libraries was done by quantitative 5'-RACE with molecular barcodes. TCRdb analysed the 5' RACE reads with MiXCR anew, one entry per CDR3 protein. The sample gives around 120,000 distinct CDR3 sequences, less than 25% of which show up once; roughly an eighth is in the top ten. This CDR3 has 16 amino acids. V was pared by 1 base and J by 1 base, with 11 bases between. Germline values: CDR1 MNHEY, CDR2 SMNVEV (reference sequence). The TCR was taken from a male donor with ankylosing spondylitis. This chain connects TRBV27 to TRBJ1-5; D may be TRBD1 (6 bases). Input material: synovial fluid, either unsorted or a sorted T cell fraction (not recorded which). For the CDR3, the DNA is TGTGCCAGCAGTTTATTTAGGACAGAAAGCAATCAGCCCCAGCATTTT. Its translation is CASSLFRTESNQPQHF.